Listed below are T cell receptor beta chains from one sample, sequenced in a study of blood T cell repertoires in COVID-19. Method: immunoSEQ multiplex PCR; TCRdb's copy keeps in-frame clones and lacks some. The table shows 400,000 to 550,000 clones, with 75% to 90% occurring only once. The sequencing input was peripheral blood. The receptors stem from a woman aged 25 to 39 with acute or convalescent COVID-19. The CDR3 runs from the conserved cysteine through the conserved F or W. Fields, in order: J gene, D gene, clone size, V gene, CDR3 DNA, CDR3 protein. D genes are given only for firm matches. The size field is filled for only some rows; it gives once, few, many or a size class.

>TRBJ2-7|.|.|TRBV5-6
TGTGCCAGCAGCTTCCGGTCGCGGGTCTCCTACGAGCAGTACTTC
CASSFRSRVSYEQYF
>TRBJ1-1|TRBD1|.|TRBV5-1
TGCGCCAGCAGCTTGGACAGGGGAGGTGAAGCTTTCTTT
CASSLDRGGEAFF
>TRBJ2-3|TRBD2|.|TRBV18
TGTGCCAGCTCACGTGGGCTAGCGGAAACCACAGATACGCAGTATTTT
CASSRGLAETTDTQYF
>TRBJ1-1|.|.|TRBV11-3
TGTGCCAGCAGTCTTAGTGTGAACACTGAAGCTTTCTTT
CASSLSVNTEAFF
>TRBJ1-1|.|few|TRBV7-8
TGTGCCAGCAGCCAATACAGGGTTTCAGAAAACACTGAAGCTTTCTTT
CASSQYRVSENTEAFF
>TRBJ1-6|TRBD1|.|TRBV7-6
TGTGCCAGCAGCTTAGCCGAGGGGGCCGGACAGTCCCTCCACTTT
CASSLAEGAGQSLHF
>TRBJ1-1|.|.|TRBV9
TGTGCCAGCAGCTCCCGGGGCACTGAAGCTTTCTTT
CASSSRGTEAFF
>TRBJ2-1|TRBD2|.|TRBV7-9
TGTGCCAGCAGCTTAGTGTCTAGCGGATACAATGAGCAGTTCTTC
CASSLVSSGYNEQFF
>TRBJ2-3|.|once|TRBV10-3
TGTGCCATCAGTGGGCTTACAGATACGCAGTATTTT
CAISGLTDTQYF
>TRBJ1-4|.|.|TRBV5-8
TGTGCCAGCACCTTGACAGCAACTAATGAAAAACTGTTTTTT
CASTLTATNEKLFF
>TRBJ2-4|TRBD1|.|TRBV5-4
TGTGCCAGCAGCTACGAAGGGACAGGGTTTCAGTACTTC
CASSYEGTGFQYF
>TRBJ1-5|.|.|TRBV10-3
TGTGCCATCAGTGGGACACCAAATCAGCCCCAGCATTTT
CAISGTPNQPQHF
>TRBJ2-2|.|few|TRBV5-6
TGTGCCAGCAGCTTCGGAGTTGGCGGGGAGCTGTTTTTT
CASSFGVGGELFF
>TRBJ2-3|.|.|TRBV18
TGTGCCAGCTCACCCCTAACCCGGGATACGCAGTATTTT
CASSPLTRDTQYF
>TRBJ2-7|.|.|TRBV9
TGTGCTAGCAGATCAGGGGCGCGCTCCTACGAGCAGTACTTC
CASRSGARSYEQYF
>TRBJ2-5|.|.|TRBV2
TGTGCCAGCAGTCTAGGAACCCAGTACTTC
CASSLGTQYF
>TRBJ2-1|.|.|TRBV6-5
TGTGCCAGCAACTCTAGGGGCTACAATGAGCAGTTCTTC
CASNSRGYNEQFF
>TRBJ1-4|.|.|TRBV13
TGTGCCAGCAGCTTAGCGGGGAATAATGAAAAACTGTTTTTT
CASSLAGNNEKLFF
>TRBJ1-6|.|.|TRBV2
TGTGCCAGCAGTAGACAAGAGAATTCACCCCTCCACTTT
CASSRQENSPLHF
>TRBJ1-2|.|.|TRBV24-1
TGTGCCACCAACAGCGGCTATGGCTACACCTTC
CATNSGYGYTF
>TRBJ1-1|.|.|TRBV2
TGTGCCAGCAGTGACCCGTACACTGAAGCTTTCTTT
CASSDPYTEAFF
>TRBJ2-1|TRBD2|.|TRBV28
TGTGCCAGCAGGGATACTAGCGGGGGCTCCTACAATGAGCAGTTCTTC
CASRDTSGGSYNEQFF
>TRBJ2-7|.|once|TRBV5-1
TGCGCCAGCAGCCCCACAGGACAGACAGTCTCCTACGAGCAGTACTTC
CASSPTGQTVSYEQYF
>TRBJ1-2|.|.|TRBV3-1/TRBV3-2
TGTGCCAGCACAAGTACAGGTAGAGATGGCTACACCTTC
CASTSTGRDGYTF
>TRBJ1-1|.|.|TRBV7-9
TGTGCCAGCAGCTTATGGGACAACCTGAACACTGAAGCTTTCTTT
CASSLWDNLNTEAFF
>TRBJ2-1|.|.|TRBV7-2
TGTGCCAGCAGCAGGCGTATCGGGATGGGAATGAATGAGCAGTTCTTC
CASSRRIGMGMNEQFF
>TRBJ2-3|TRBD2|.|TRBV28
TGTGCCAGCAACGGACTAGCGGGGGGCCCTAGCACAGATACGCAGTATTTT
CASNGLAGGPSTDTQYF
>TRBJ2-6|TRBD2|.|TRBV18
TGTGCCAGCTCACCTGCCAGGGGGTTAACTAGCGGGGCCTTGTCTGGGGCCAACGTCCTGACTTTC
CASSPARGLTSGALSGANVLTF
>TRBJ2-3|TRBD2|.|TRBV28
TGTGCCAGCAGTTCCCCGGGAGGGGCCCCAGATACGCAGTATTTT
CASSSPGGAPDTQYF
>TRBJ1-1|.|.|TRBV10-2
TGCGCCAGCACCCTGCATGAGTACACTGAAGCTTTCTTT
CASTLHEYTEAFF
>TRBJ1-2|.|few|TRBV5-4
TGTGCCAGCAGCGTTAAAGATTACAGGTTCTACTATGGCTACACCTTC
CASSVKDYRFYYGYTF
>TRBJ2-1|.|.|TRBV4-1
TGCGCCAGCAGCCAAGATATGGGCACAGGTGGGAAGTTCGGTGAGCAGTTCTTC
CASSQDMGTGGKFGEQFF